The present T cell receptor beta chain was sequenced within a study of blood T cell repertoires in COVID-19 (dated by TCRdb to about 2020). At the level of the whole study: The collaborator samples originated in the United States, Italy and Spain and spanned the acute and convalescent phases of COVID-19. The prospective study material was composed of cDNA or gDNA derived from T cells, B-cell-depleted T cells, or PBMCs. Subjects who had been exposed to COVID-19, were actively infected with it, or had recovered from it provided the deeply sampled blood TCRbeta repertoires that made up the dataset. The repertoires were released in a freely available public database meant as a resource for research on the immune response to SARS-CoV-2. The samples were drawn from two sources: the first 160 participants of the ongoing ImmuneRACE study, and 950 to 1,500 subjects contributed by 6 global collaborators. The sample metadata nearly always contained a de-identified subject ID, COVID-19 status, age in years and sex. Where available, HLA class I and class II types were taken from metadata supplied by the sample provider and were not determined by assay-based typing. The research as a whole found: The quantity of clinical and demographic metadata differed by source and by participant and was supplied without curation.

TCRbeta CDR3 regions were amplified from genomic DNA using the immunoSEQ Assay, a bias-controlled multiplex PCR. Processing in the source paper ran as follows. The number of nucleated cells in each sample was estimated from the amplification of reference gene primers within the assay. To quantify the absolute abundance of each unique TCRbeta CDR3 rearrangement, sequence reads were collapsed and filtered. For each sample, productive Simpson clonality was calculated as the square root of Simpson's diversity index over productive rearrangements. TCRdb's version of the immuneACCESS table is confined to in-frame rearrangements and falls short of the full clone set. An unresolved V gene accounts for under half of the shortfall where checked; the remainder is of unknown origin. Clonal size and the V and J genes are those of that table, whereas D and trimming came from the DNA. Here the sample has around 80,000 clones; 82% occur a single time. The ten largest clones add up to about 12% of the sample.

The collaborating institutions used their own protocols to collect whole blood in K2EDTA tubes. Collaborator samples were shipped for TCRbeta analysis as frozen whole blood, isolated PBMCs, or DNA extracted from either sample type. Sequences ENHRY (CDR1) and SYGVKD (CDR2) are obtained from the germline V gene. Trimming removed 11 bases from V and 2 bases from J, leaving 12 bases between the germline ends. Including the terminal cysteine and phenylalanine, the CDR3 comprises 13 residues. The retained sequence is limited to the CDR3, 39 bases, with the frame set at the first base. This clone was seen a handful of times. What antigen it recognizes has not been identified. Base quality data are lacking; no much larger clone is found one base away.

The clonotype originates from an elderly man with acute or convalescent COVID-19. The sequence links TRBV10-3 to TRBJ2-2; no confident D gene assignment can be made. The sample comprised peripheral blood. CDR3 protein: CASRPGNTGELFF. The DNA sequence is given as TGTGCCTCCCGCCCAGGTAACACCGGGGAGCTGTTTTTT.